This TCR beta chain was retrieved from a study of human T cells and chemical hapten exposure (dated by TCRdb to about 2021). As for the study more broadly: For sensitization, 2% DPC in acetone was applied to a roughly 2 cm by roughly 2 cm area of upper inner arm skin. Throughout the approximately 25-week study period, patients were also given weekly therapeutic DPC doses on the scalp. Patch testing was done on the upper back using Finn chambers containing 0.01% DPC, and results were scored after 6 days according to International Contact Dermatitis Research Group standards. The patient cohort, mostly female, included alopecia areata with under or over 50% scalp involvement, alopecia totalis and alopecia universalis. Libraries were pooled for sequencing, and variation in per-sample TCR yields was attributed mainly to small differences in library volumes within the pool. Peripheral blood TCR repertoire changes were tracked in vivo in alopecia patients during primary and secondary sensitization to the hapten diphenylcyclopropenone (DPC). Blood samples were taken from patients before sensitization (week 0) and then at 2, 6 and about 24 weeks after DPC sensitization. Blood for TCR sequencing was provided by twenty-nine alopecia patients at one to four time points (pre-sensitization, 2, 6 and 24 weeks). Each blood RNA sample was used to sequence both TCR alpha and TCR beta chains.

Points on this clonotype: No antigen is known for it. No base quality values were provided; no much bigger clone lies one nucleotide off.

Libraries were prepared through RACE. Sequencing took place on a NextSeq 500. During library preparation, unique molecular identifiers were attached to individual cDNA molecules so that TCRs could be counted in a quantitative, reproducible way. The published analysis was carried out like this. Samples had a median of approximately 96,000 TCRs, with a range from roughly 20,000 to 690,600. The Decombinator software suite was used to annotate V, J and CDR3 in the TCR reads. Every sample was subsampled to the same number of TCRs (28,000) for the PS versus PT1 abundance plots. TCRs were defined as expanded if absent before sensitization and observed at least eight times at the 2-week time point. TCRdb reprocessing: public reads trimmed at Q25 with fastp, clones called with MiXCR, in-frame beta chains kept. Each CDR3 protein appears once, grouped with its most common genes and DNA. TCRdb assigned the V and J calls; the authors' analysis was not used. Across this sample there are 40,000 or so distinct CDR3 sequences, with approximately 9.5% seen only once. Jointly, the top ten make up about 14% of the sample.

As encoded in the germline V gene, CDR1 is MDHEN while CDR2 is SYDVKM. CDR3 length: 17 amino acids, cysteine to phenylalanine. CDR3 DNA only is kept here, 51 bases in frame from base 1. The junction shows trimming of 3 bases on V and 2 bases on J, and the gene matches do not reach 8 bases of it. The investigation overall reported the following: Because all patients had alopecia, a presumed autoimmune disease, the immune response of the patients might differ from that of healthy individuals. Patch test score was positively correlated with the number of PT1 expanded TCRs, with significance at thresholds 8, 16 and 32 but not at 4. After repeated subsampling, changes were observed in the strength of the expansion versus patch-test correlation and in the threshold at which the correlation became significant. Compared with pre-sensitization or healthy control sets, expanded TCRs formed significantly more large CDR3 similarity clusters, which is consistent with antigen-driven responses. No change with DPC sensitization was found in the number of TCRs above 1 in 1000 frequency, and no evidence of global repertoire structure alterations was found.

Interpreted using the paper, the time point label stands for: patch test 2, 6 weeks after DPC sensitization. Read against the paper, the sample's treatment or condition label means: therapeutic diphenylcyclopropenone sensitization with weekly scalp DPC. Total RNA was extracted from unfractionated whole blood that had been collected in Tempus Blood RNA tubes. At every patch-test visit, the blood draw took place before the patch test was put on. Eligible patients were aged 18 to 70, diagnosed with alopecia, deemed suitable for DPC therapy, and excluded if pregnant. The sequence joins TRBV28 to TRBJ2-5; 11 bases in between match TRBD2. Sequencing used whole blood, obtained in connection with sensitization to the hapten diphenylcyclopropenone (DPC). The receptor was isolated from a woman aged 25 to 39 with alopecia areata. Some clones in this sample may be carry-over from other donors' samples. CDR3 protein: CASSLPPTSGDQETQYF. The nucleotide sequence reads as follows: TGTGCCAGCAGTTTGCCCCCGACTAGCGGGGATCAAGAGACCCAGTACTTC.